This is a list of T cell receptor beta chains from one sample in a study of blood T cell repertoires in COVID-19. TCRdb's table, derived via immunoSEQ multiplex PCR, lists solely in-frame clones and lacks some. Here the sample spans around 130,000 clones, 90% being singletons. The specimen was peripheral blood. All receptors come from a man in his sixties with COVID-19, enrolled during active disease. The CDR3 runs from the conserved cysteine through the conserved F or W. The D gene is left open where the match is weak. Rows may omit the clone size; those that give it use once, few, many or a size class.

v_gene	abundance	len	d_gene	j_gene	CDR3nt	CDR3aa
TRBV5-6	once	12	NA	TRBJ1-2	TGTGCCAGCAGCTTCTCAGGGGATGGCTACACCTTC	CASSFSGDGYTF
TRBV11-2	few	15	TRBD1	TRBJ1-4	TGTGCCAGCAGCAGCCGGGACAGGTCCAATGAAAAACTGTTTTTT	CASSSRDRSNEKLFF
TRBV18	NA	16	NA	TRBJ1-1	TGTGCCAGCTCACCGTCCAAGGTGGGGCCAGGGACTGAAGCTTTCTTT	CASSPSKVGPGTEAFF
TRBV7-2	NA	14	TRBD2	TRBJ2-1	TGTGCCAGCAGCTCGGGGCGGGAGTACAATGAGCAGTTCTTC	CASSSGREYNEQFF
TRBV7-6	NA	15	NA	TRBJ2-7	TGTGCCAGCAGCTCAGACAGCTATAGCTCCTACGAGCAGTACTTC	CASSSDSYSSYEQYF
TRBV30	NA	13	NA	TRBJ1-2	TGTGCCTGGAGTGTACAAGGGGTCTATGGCTACACCTTC	CAWSVQGVYGYTF
TRBV9	NA	18	TRBD1	TRBJ2-2	TGTGCCAGCAGCTCCCGCGCAGGACAGGGCGTGAACACCGGGGAGCTGTTTTTT	CASSSRAGQGVNTGELFF
TRBV5-5	NA	14	TRBD1	TRBJ1-2	TGTGCCAGCAGAAGGGACAGTATGAACTATGGCTACACCTTC	CASRRDSMNYGYTF
TRBV20-1	NA	13	NA	TRBJ2-2	TGCAGTGCTAGTCCAGAGAACACCGGGGAGCTGTTTTTT	CSASPENTGELFF
TRBV21-1	NA	16	NA	TRBJ1-1	TGTGCCAGCAGCAAAAGGACAGGGGTATCGGACACTGAAGCTTTCTTT	CASSKRTGVSDTEAFF
TRBV14	NA	12	TRBD2	TRBJ2-1	TGTGCCAGCAGCAGCGGGATATGGGAGCAGTTCTTC	CASSSGIWEQFF
TRBV28	NA	14	NA	TRBJ1-1	TGTGCCAGCACCCCCCCGACAGAGAACACTGAAGCTTTCTTT	CASTPPTENTEAFF
TRBV2	NA	13	NA	TRBJ2-7	TGTGCCAGCAGTACCGGGATGGCCTACGAGCAGTACTTC	CASSTGMAYEQYF
TRBV4-2	NA	14	TRBD1	TRBJ2-7	TGTGCCAGCAGCCCCGGACAGGGGGCGTACGAGCAGTACTTC	CASSPGQGAYEQYF
TRBV10-3	NA	15	TRBD1	TRBJ2-2	TGTGCCATCAGTCCGGGACAGGGGGTAACCGGGGAGCTGTTTTTT	CAISPGQGVTGELFF
TRBV19	NA	13	NA	TRBJ1-2	TGTGCCAGTAGTATAGCCCTAGGGGGAGGCTACACCTTC	CASSIALGGGYTF
TRBV27	NA	15	TRBD2	TRBJ2-3	TGTGCCAGCAGCCCAGCCTCCGGGAGGTCCGATACGCAGTATTTT	CASSPASGRSDTQYF
TRBV10-3	once	14	TRBD1	TRBJ1-2	TGTGCCATCAGGTTGGACAGGGATGGTTTTGGCTACACCTTC	CAIRLDRDGFGYTF
TRBV5-1	NA	13	TRBD1	TRBJ2-3	TGCGCCAGCAGCGCACCGGGACAGACAAAGCAGTATTTT	CASSAPGQTKQYF
TRBV5-1	NA	15	TRBD1	TRBJ2-3	TGCGCCAGCAGCTCCGGGACAGGGGGTGAAGATACGCAGTATTTT	CASSSGTGGEDTQYF
TRBV13	NA	14	TRBD1	TRBJ1-4	TGTGCCAGCAGGTCCGGGACAGGAGATGAAAAACTGTTTTTT	CASRSGTGDEKLFF
TRBV18	NA	14	NA	TRBJ2-7	TGTGCCAGCTCAACAGAGGGCCGGTCCTACGAGCAGTACTTC	CASSTEGRSYEQYF
TRBV28	NA	15	TRBD2	TRBJ2-1	TGTGCCAGCCTAGGGACTAGCGGGGTATACAATGAGCAGTTCTTC	CASLGTSGVYNEQFF
TRBV18	NA	14	NA	TRBJ2-5	TGTGCCAGCTCAGCCGACAGTCTACAAGAGACCCAGTACTTC	CASSADSLQETQYF
TRBV5-1	NA	13	NA	TRBJ1-3	TGCGCCAGTTCTCAGGGCTCTGGAAACACCATATATTTT	CASSQGSGNTIYF
TRBV7-9	NA	13	NA	TRBJ1-5	TGTGCCAGCCGGAGGGACGCCGATCAGCCCCAGCATTTT	CASRRDADQPQHF
TRBV7-9	NA	15	TRBD1	TRBJ2-7	TGTGCCAGCAGCCACCGGACAGGGGGTTCCTACGAGCAGTACTTC	CASSHRTGGSYEQYF
TRBV5-1	once	15	NA	TRBJ1-2	TGCGCCAGCAGCTTGTTTCAGGGCCATAACTATGGCTACACCTTC	CASSLFQGHNYGYTF
TRBV19	NA	12	TRBD1	TRBJ2-1	TGTGCCAGTAGTATAGAGGGACAGGGTTTTTTCTTC	CASSIEGQGFFF
TRBV10-1	NA	13	TRBD1	TRBJ1-2	TGCGCCAGCAGTGAGGGACAGGGTAAAGGCTACACCTTC	CASSEGQGKGYTF
TRBV25-1	NA	15	TRBD1	TRBJ1-1	TGTGCCAGCAGTGATACGGGACAGGGGGCTGATGAAGCTTTCTTT	CASSDTGQGADEAFF
TRBV18	once	14	TRBD1	TRBJ2-7	TGTGCCAGCTCACCGCGACAGGGGGCCTACGAGCAGTACTTC	CASSPRQGAYEQYF
TRBV6-1	NA	15	NA	TRBJ2-3	TGTGCCAGCAGTGAATTAAAGGGGAGCACAGATACGCAGTATTTT	CASSELKGSTDTQYF